This entry features one T cell receptor beta chain sequence. Its antigen is unknown. This specimen belongs to a study of T cell repertoires in cytomegalovirus infection. Study details: Matching HLA type, along with CMV infection, was indicated by public TCR beta signatures. The study's findings and limits: Ex vivo responses were dominated by HLA-C-restricted CMV-specific TCR beta clonotypes.

The germline gives CDR1 MNHGY, CDR2 SAAAGT. CDR3 length: 17 amino acids. V trimming: 0 bases; J trimming: 2 bases; junction bases outside the gene matches: 6. In TCRdb, the reads were re-called with MiXCR into one record per CDR3 protein. The sample holds about 920,000 distinct CDR3 sequences, about a third seen once. The sequencing used cultured CD8+ T cells from PBMCs, collected from culture after CMV antigen stimulation. The rearrangement joins TRBV6-8 to TRBJ1-5, with 8 nucleotides matching TRBD1. The sequence derives from a human donor in good health (CMV status not recorded). Some clones in this sample may be carry-over from other donors' samples. CDR3 nucleotide sequence: TGTGCCAGCAGTTACTCTGCCTCGGGACAGGGCAATCAGCCCCAGCATTTT. Translated: CASSYSASGQGNQPQHF.